This is a list of T cell receptor beta chains from one sample in a study of beta chain features in type 1 diabetes. Libraries were prepared by immunoSEQ multiplex PCR; TCRdb keeps only in-frame clonotypes and omits some of them. This table holds about 710,000 clones, more than 13% found once. Input material: naive CD4+ T cells from blood. Receptor source: a man between 18 and 35 years old with type 1 diabetes. Both conserved end residues are part of each CDR3. The D gene is left open where the match is weak. The size field is filled for only some rows; it gives once, few, many or a size class.

TRBV30,few,-,TRBJ1-3,13,TGTGCCTGGAGTTTGGGCTCTGGAAACACCATATATTTT,CAWSLGSGNTIYF
TRBV30,few,-,TRBJ2-3,15,TGTGCCTGGACCAGAGACGGGGGGCCCGGAGATACGCAGTATTTT,CAWTRDGGPGDTQYF
TRBV23-1,few,TRBD1,TRBJ1-6,16,TGCGCCAGCAGTCCATTCGGGGACAGAGGAAATTCACCCCTCCACTTT,CASSPFGDRGNSPLHF
TRBV21-1,few,-,TRBJ1-1,13,TGTGCCAGCAAGGGGGTTGGGAACACTGAAGCTTTCTTT,CASKGVGNTEAFF
TRBV25-1,few,-,TRBJ1-6,15,TGTGCCAGCAGTGAACATCGAGCCCACAATTCACCCCTCCACTTT,CASSEHRAHNSPLHF
TRBV7-3,few,TRBD1,TRBJ1-6,14,TGTGCCAGCAGCTTAGACAGGGGTAATTCACCCCTCCACTTT,CASSLDRGNSPLHF
TRBV25-1,-,TRBD1,TRBJ1-2,15,TGTGCCAGCAGTGAGGGACAGGGGCCTAACTATGGCTACACCTTC,CASSEGQGPNYGYTF
TRBV7-2,few,-,TRBJ2-3,16,TGTGCCAGCCCCTTCCCCATGGGTCAAGACACAGATACGCAGTATTTT,CASPFPMGQDTDTQYF
TRBV27,-,-,TRBJ2-7,14,TGTGCCAGCAGGAAGCCCGATACCTCCTACGAGCAGTACTTC,CASRKPDTSYEQYF
TRBV2,few,-,TRBJ1-2,13,TGTGCCAGCAGTGATCAAGCTAACTATGGCTACACCTTC,CASSDQANYGYTF
TRBV7-3,-,-,TRBJ2-3,12,TGTGCCAGCAGCTCAGGCATAAATACGCAGTATTTT,CASSSGINTQYF
TRBV7-9,few,-,TRBJ1-3,11,TGTGCCACCCTGTCCGGAAACACCATATATTTT,CATLSGNTIYF
TRBV2,-,-,TRBJ2-7,13,TGTGCCAGCCGGACGACGGAATACTACGAGCAGTACTTC,CASRTTEYYEQYF
TRBV2,few,-,TRBJ1-4,11,TGTGCCAGCAGTGAAAAGGAAAAACTGTTTTTT,CASSEKEKLFF
TRBV20-1,few,TRBD1,TRBJ2-1,11,TGCAGTGCCAGGACAGGGGAACGGCAGTTCTTC,CSARTGERQFF
TRBV7-2,few,-,TRBJ2-7,14,TGTGCCAGCAGCCCATACCAGGGAATTCGCGAGCAGTACTTC,CASSPYQGIREQYF
TRBV30,-,TRBD1,TRBJ1-1,12,TGTGCCTGCTCGCAGGGACAGGGTATGGCTTTCTTT,CACSQGQGMAFF
TRBV5-4,-,TRBD2,TRBJ2-3,14,TGTGCCTTGTCTAGCGGGAGGGACACAGATACGCAGTATTTT,CALSSGRDTDTQYF
TRBV29-1,-,-,TRBJ2-2,11,TGCAGCACCCGACAGTCCGGGGAGCTGTTTTTT,CSTRQSGELFF
TRBV30,-,-,TRBJ1-5,14,TGTGCCTGGAGTAGAGAGTCAGGGAGCCAGCCCCAGCATTTT,CAWSRESGSQPQHF
TRBV2,few,TRBD2,TRBJ2-3,14,TGTGCCAGCGCGAGGAGGAGCGGGAGTGATACGCAGTATTTT,CASARRSGSDTQYF
TRBV4-1,-,-,TRBJ2-3,16,TGCGCCAGCAGCCAAGATCGGGGGGCCGGCACAGATACGCAGTATTTT,CASSQDRGAGTDTQYF
TRBV11-2,-,TRBD2,TRBJ2-3,12,TGTGCCTGGGGCGGGGGTGCAGATACGCAGTATTTT,CAWGGGADTQYF
TRBV7-2,-,-,TRBJ2-3,14,TGTGCCAGCAGCCGAGTACTGAGCACAGATACGCAGTATTTT,CASSRVLSTDTQYF
TRBV28,-,TRBD1,TRBJ1-4,14,TGTGCCAGCAGCCCCAACAGGGGGCGTGAAAAACTGTTTTTT,CASSPNRGREKLFF
TRBV23-1,-,TRBD1,TRBJ1-2,18,TGCGCCAGCAGTCCGCTCCGGGACAGGGAAAAGAGTAGCTATGGCTACACCTTC,CASSPLRDREKSSYGYTF
TRBV28,few,TRBD2,TRBJ2-7,14,TGTGCCAGCAGTTTCGGCGGGAGTAAGAACGAGCAGTACTTC,CASSFGGSKNEQYF
TRBV25-1,-,TRBD1,TRBJ2-1,18,TGTGCCAGCAGTGAACTACCAGGGACAGGGCGTCCCTACAATGAGCAGTTCTTC,CASSELPGTGRPYNEQFF
TRBV7-9,-,-,TRBJ1-1,13,TGTGCCAGCAGCTTAGTGAAGGCTCCGCGGGCTTTCTTT,CASSLVKAPRAFF
TRBV7-9,-,-,TRBJ2-3,15,TGTGCCAGCAGCCCACTATGGTCCGGCACAGATACGCAGTATTTT,CASSPLWSGTDTQYF
TRBV27,few,TRBD1,TRBJ2-5,16,TGTGCCAGCAGTTCTCTGGGGACAGGACTTCAAGAGACCCAGTACTTC,CASSSLGTGLQETQYF
TRBV5-1,-,-,TRBJ1-6,16,TGCGCCAGCAGCTTGGGACTGCCCATCTCTGATTCACCCCTCCACTTT,CASSLGLPISDSPLHF
TRBV6-5,-,-,TRBJ1-1,13,TGTGCCAGCAGTTACGGGCGGTTCTGGGAAGCTTTCTTT,CASSYGRFWEAFF
TRBV5-6,few,-,TRBJ2-5,12,TGTGCCAGCAGCTTGAACGAAGAGACCCAGTACTTC,CASSLNEETQYF
TRBV19,-,-,TRBJ2-2,11,TGTGCCAGTAGTATCTACGGGGAGCTGTTTTTT,CASSIYGELFF
TRBV2,few,-,TRBJ1-2,14,TGTGCCACCCGGGCTATGGTGGGTGGCTATGGCTACACCTTC,CATRAMVGGYGYTF
TRBV2,-,-,TRBJ2-3,13,TGTGCCGTCAGAGTAGCGAGCACAGATACGCAGTATTTT,CAVRVASTDTQYF
TRBV10-3,few,-,TRBJ1-5,14,TGTGCCATCAGCCCTGACGGAGGCAATCAGCCCCAGCATTTT,CAISPDGGNQPQHF
TRBV7-9,few,-,TRBJ2-3,16,TGTGCCAGCAGCCCCTTCTCAGGGAGTACGGCAGATACGCAGTATTTT,CASSPFSGSTADTQYF
TRBV7-2,-,-,TRBJ1-5,12,TGTGCCAGCAGCTCCGCTAATCAGCCCCAGCATTTT,CASSSANQPQHF
TRBV19,few,-,TRBJ2-2,15,TGTGCCAGTACCCTAAAGGGACATACAACCGGGGAGCTGTTTTTT,CASTLKGHTTGELFF
TRBV7-2,few,-,TRBJ2-2,15,TGTGCCAGCAGCTTCGGGGGAGGTTACACCGGGGAGCTGTTTTTT,CASSFGGGYTGELFF
TRBV13,many,-,TRBJ2-7,11,TGTGCCAGCAGCTTTTCCTACGAGCAGTACTTC,CASSFSYEQYF
TRBV7-2,few,-,TRBJ2-7,14,TGTGCCAGCAGCTTAGGGCAGGGGCTCTACGAGCAGTACTTC,CASSLGQGLYEQYF
TRBV9,-,TRBD1,TRBJ1-5,15,TGTGCCAGCAGCGCTGGACAGGCGGGCAATCAGCCCCAGCATTTT,CASSAGQAGNQPQHF
TRBV2,few,-,TRBJ1-5,11,TGTGCCAGCAAAGGCCCCCAAGCCCAGCATTTT,CASKGPQAQHF
TRBV5-1,-,TRBD1,TRBJ1-4,14,TGCGCCAGCAGCGGACAGGGATCGGATGAAAAACTGTTTTTT,CASSGQGSDEKLFF
TRBV2,few,-,TRBJ1-2,13,TGTGCCAGCAGTGACATCAGGGATGGAGGCTACACCTTC,CASSDIRDGGYTF
TRBV30,-,-,TRBJ2-3,13,TGTGCCTCCGGACCCCGGGGGACAGATACGCAGTATTTT,CASGPRGTDTQYF
TRBV27,few,TRBD2,TRBJ2-1,16,TGTGCCAGCAGTCGCAAACTAGCGGGGGGGCGAAATGAGCAGTTCTTC,CASSRKLAGGRNEQFF
TRBV5-6,-,TRBD2,TRBJ2-1,17,TGTGCCAGCAGCTTGAAAATAAGTACTAGCGGAATCAATGAGCAGTTCTTC,CASSLKISTSGINEQFF
TRBV7-2,-,TRBD2,TRBJ2-1,16,TGTGCCAGCAGCTTAGCGGTTAGCGGGGGGGTTAATGAGCAGTTCTTC,CASSLAVSGGVNEQFF
TRBV30,few,-,TRBJ2-3,14,TGTGCCTGGACAGGGTTAACTTTCACAGATACGCAGTATTTT,CAWTGLTFTDTQYF
TRBV2,few,-,TRBJ1-5,11,TGTGCCAGCAGTGGAGATCAGCCCCAGCATTTT,CASSGDQPQHF
TRBV30,-,TRBD2,TRBJ2-2,15,TGTGCCTGGACTAGCGGGAGGGCCTGGACCGGGGAGCTGTTTTTT,CAWTSGRAWTGELFF
TRBV7-2,few,-,TRBJ2-1,15,TGTGCCAGCAGCTTAGGATTTCAGGGGAGGAATGAGCAGTTCTTC,CASSLGFQGRNEQFF
TRBV6-5,-,TRBD1,TRBJ1-1,14,TGTGCCAGCAGTTACCCCGACAGGGGGAGTGAGGCTTTCTTT,CASSYPDRGSEAFF